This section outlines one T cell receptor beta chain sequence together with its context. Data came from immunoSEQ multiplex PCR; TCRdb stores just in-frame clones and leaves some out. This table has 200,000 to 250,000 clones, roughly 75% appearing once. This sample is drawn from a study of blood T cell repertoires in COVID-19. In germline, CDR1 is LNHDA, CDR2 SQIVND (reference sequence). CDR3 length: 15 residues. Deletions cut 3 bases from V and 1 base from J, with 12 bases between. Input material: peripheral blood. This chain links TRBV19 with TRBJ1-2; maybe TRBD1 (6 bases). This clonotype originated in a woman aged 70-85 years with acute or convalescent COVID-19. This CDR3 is CASSIPTGRNYGYTF. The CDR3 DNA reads TGTGCCAGTAGTATCCCAACAGGGCGTAACTATGGCTACACCTTC.